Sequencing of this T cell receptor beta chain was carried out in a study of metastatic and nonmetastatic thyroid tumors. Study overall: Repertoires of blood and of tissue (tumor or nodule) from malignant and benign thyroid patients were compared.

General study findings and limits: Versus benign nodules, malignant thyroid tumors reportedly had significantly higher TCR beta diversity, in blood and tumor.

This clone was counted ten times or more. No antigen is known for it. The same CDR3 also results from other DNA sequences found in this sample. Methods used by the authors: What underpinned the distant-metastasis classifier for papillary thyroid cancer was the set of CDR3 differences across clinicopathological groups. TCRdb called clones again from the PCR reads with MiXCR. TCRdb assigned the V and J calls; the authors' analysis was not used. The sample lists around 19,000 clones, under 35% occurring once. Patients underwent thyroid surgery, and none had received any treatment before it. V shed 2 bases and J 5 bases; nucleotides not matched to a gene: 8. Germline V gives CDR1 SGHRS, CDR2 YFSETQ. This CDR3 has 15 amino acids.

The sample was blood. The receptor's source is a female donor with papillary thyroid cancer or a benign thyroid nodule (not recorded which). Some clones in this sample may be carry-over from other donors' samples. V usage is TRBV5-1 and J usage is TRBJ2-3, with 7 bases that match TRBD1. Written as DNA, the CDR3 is TGCGCCAGCAGCTTCCAAGGGGGCAGTGGAGATACGCAGTATTTT. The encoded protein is CASSFQGGSGDTQYF.